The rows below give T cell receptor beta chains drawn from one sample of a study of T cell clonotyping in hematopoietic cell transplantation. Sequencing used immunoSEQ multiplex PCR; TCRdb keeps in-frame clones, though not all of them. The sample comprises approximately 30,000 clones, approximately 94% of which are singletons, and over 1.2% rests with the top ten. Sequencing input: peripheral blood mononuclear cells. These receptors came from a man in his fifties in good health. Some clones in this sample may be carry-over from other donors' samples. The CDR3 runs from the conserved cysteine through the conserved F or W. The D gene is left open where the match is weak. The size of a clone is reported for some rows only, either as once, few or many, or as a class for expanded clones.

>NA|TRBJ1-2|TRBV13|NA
CASSATHTVGYGYTF
TGTGCCAGCAGCGCGACCCACACCGTCGGGTATGGCTACACCTTC
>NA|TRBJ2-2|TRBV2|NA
CASSPTVTGELFF
TGTGCCAGCAGTCCTACAGTCACCGGGGAGCTGTTTTTT
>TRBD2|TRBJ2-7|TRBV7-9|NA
CASSPRVAGASYEQYF
TGTGCCAGCAGCCCTAGGGTAGCGGGGGCCTCCTACGAGCAGTACTTC
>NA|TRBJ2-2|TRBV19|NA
CASRPDRDTGELFF
TGTGCCAGTAGACCGGACAGAGACACCGGGGAGCTGTTTTTT
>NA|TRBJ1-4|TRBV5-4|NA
CASSSQGVGEKLFF
TGTGCCAGCAGCTCACAGGGAGTTGGTGAAAAACTGTTTTTT
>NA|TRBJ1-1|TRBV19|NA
CASSTRTVMNTEAFF
TGTGCCAGTAGCACGAGGACAGTAATGAACACTGAAGCTTTCTTT
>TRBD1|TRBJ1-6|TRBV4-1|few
CASSKESGQGATSPLHF
TGCGCCAGCAGCAAAGAGTCCGGCCAGGGGGCGACTTCACCCCTCCACTTT
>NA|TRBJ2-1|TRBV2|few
CASSGLGGRYNEQFF
TGTGCCAGCAGTGGGCTTGGGGGCCGATACAATGAGCAGTTCTTC
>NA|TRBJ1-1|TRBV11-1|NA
CASRQFRDTLNTEAFF
TGTGCCAGCAGGCAATTTCGAGACACCTTGAACACTGAAGCTTTCTTT
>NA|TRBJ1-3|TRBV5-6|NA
CASSLVPPGNTIYF
TGTGCCAGCAGCTTGGTCCCGCCTGGAAACACCATATATTTT
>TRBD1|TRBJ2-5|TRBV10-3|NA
CAISVNQGAWGETQYF
TGTGCCATCAGTGTAAACCAGGGGGCCTGGGGAGAGACCCAGTACTTC
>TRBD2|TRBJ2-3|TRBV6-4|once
CASSETSGGGDTQYF
TGTGCCAGCAGTGAGACTAGCGGGGGAGGTGATACGCAGTATTTT
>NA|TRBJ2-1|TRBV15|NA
CATSSERFYNEQFF
TGTGCCACCAGCAGCGAGAGATTCTACAATGAGCAGTTCTTC
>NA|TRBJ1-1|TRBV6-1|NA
CASSEARSDRNTEAFF
TGTGCCAGCAGTGAAGCCAGGTCTGACAGGAACACTGAAGCTTTCTTT
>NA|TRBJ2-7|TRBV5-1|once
CASSLGFGNADEQYF
TGCGCCAGCAGCTTGGGCTTTGGGAATGCCGACGAGCAGTACTTC
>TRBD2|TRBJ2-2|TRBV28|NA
CATPREGGETGELFF
TGTGCCACGCCCCGGGAGGGTGGCGAAACCGGGGAGCTGTTTTTT
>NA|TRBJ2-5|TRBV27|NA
CASTPRGPQETQYF
TGTGCCAGCACCCCGAGGGGACCTCAGGAGACCCAGTACTTC
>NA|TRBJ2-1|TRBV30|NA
CAWTSIGGQFF
TGTGCCTGGACCTCTATTGGGGGGCAGTTCTTC
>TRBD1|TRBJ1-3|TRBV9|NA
CASSAGGHSGNTIYF
TGTGCCAGCAGCGCAGGGGGCCACTCTGGAAACACCATATATTTT
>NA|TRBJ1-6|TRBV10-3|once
CAISDSGQDNSPLHF
TGTGCCATCAGTGATTCAGGGCAGGACAATTCACCCCTCCACTTT
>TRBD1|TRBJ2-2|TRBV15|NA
CATSRRDRGTGELFF
TGTGCCACCAGCCGTCGGGACAGGGGGACCGGGGAGCTGTTTTTT
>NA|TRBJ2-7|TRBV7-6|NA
CASHGGVSSYEQYF
TGTGCCAGCCACGGCGGGGTGAGCTCCTACGAGCAGTACTTC
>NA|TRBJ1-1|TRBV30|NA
CAWSRRGETEAFF
TGTGCCTGGAGTCGACGGGGGGAAACTGAAGCTTTCTTT
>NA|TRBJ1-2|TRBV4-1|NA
CASSQPVDANYGYTF
TGCGCCAGCAGCCAACCAGTAGACGCTAACTATGGCTACACCTTC
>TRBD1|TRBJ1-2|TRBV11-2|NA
CASEQGKINGYTF
TGTGCCAGCGAACAGGGGAAAATAAATGGCTACACCTTC
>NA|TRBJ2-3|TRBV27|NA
CASSPARAVPDTQYF
TGTGCCAGCAGTCCCGCCAGGGCGGTACCCGATACGCAGTATTTT
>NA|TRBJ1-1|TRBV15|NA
CATSRDGTGGTEAFF
TGTGCCACCAGCAGAGATGGAACGGGGGGGACTGAAGCTTTCTTT
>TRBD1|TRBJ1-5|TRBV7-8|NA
CASSHRDRAGNQPQHF
TGTGCCAGCAGCCACCGGGACAGGGCAGGCAATCAGCCCCAGCATTTT
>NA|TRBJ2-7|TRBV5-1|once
CASSFMGSDEQYF
TGCGCCAGCAGCTTTATGGGTAGCGACGAGCAGTACTTC
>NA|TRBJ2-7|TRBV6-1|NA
CASSEQGLKGYF
TGTGCCAGCAGTGAACAGGGTCTCAAGGGGTACTTC
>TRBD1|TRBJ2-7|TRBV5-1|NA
CASSLVQGANEQYF
TGCGCCAGCAGCTTGGTCCAGGGGGCGAACGAGCAGTACTTC
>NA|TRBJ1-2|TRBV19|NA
CASSIDTYGYTF
TGTGCCAGTAGTATAGATACCTATGGCTACACCTTC